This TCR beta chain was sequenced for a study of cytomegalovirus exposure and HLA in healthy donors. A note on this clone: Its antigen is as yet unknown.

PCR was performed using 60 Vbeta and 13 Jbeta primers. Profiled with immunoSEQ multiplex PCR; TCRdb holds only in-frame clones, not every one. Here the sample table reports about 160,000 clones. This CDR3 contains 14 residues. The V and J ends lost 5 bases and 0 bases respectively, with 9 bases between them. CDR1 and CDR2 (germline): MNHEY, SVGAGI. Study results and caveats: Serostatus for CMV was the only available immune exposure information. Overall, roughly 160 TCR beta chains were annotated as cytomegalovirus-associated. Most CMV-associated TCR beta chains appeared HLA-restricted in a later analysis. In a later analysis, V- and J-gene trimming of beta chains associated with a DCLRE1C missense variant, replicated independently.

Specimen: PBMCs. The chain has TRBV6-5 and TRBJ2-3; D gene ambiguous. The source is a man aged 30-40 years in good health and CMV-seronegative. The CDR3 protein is CASSGVSSTDTQYF. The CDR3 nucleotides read TGTGCCAGCAGTGGAGTATCTAGCACAGATACGCAGTATTTT.